The rows below give T cell receptor beta chains drawn from one sample of a study of cytomegalovirus exposure and HLA in healthy donors. Here immunoSEQ multiplex PCR was the method, and the copy in TCRdb shows in-frame clones only, minus some. The sample yields approximately 160,000 clones, 68% seen once. Sequencing was done on a sample of PBMCs. The source of these receptors is a man in his forties or fifties in good health and CMV-seronegative. Each CDR3 is given with its conserved first and last residue. Fields, in order: V gene, J gene, clone size, D gene, CDR3 protein, CDR3 DNA. The D gene is left open where the match is weak. For some rows the clone size is stated as once, few or many, or as a class when expanded; others skip it.

TRBV10-3	TRBJ1-1	NA	NA	CAISDRGLMNTEAFF	TGTGCCATCAGTGACAGGGGATTGATGAACACTGAAGCTTTCTTT
TRBV18	TRBJ1-1	NA	NA	CASSPLDFTEAFF	TGTGCCAGCTCACCACTAGACTTCACTGAAGCTTTCTTT
TRBV2	TRBJ2-7	NA	TRBD1	CASSSTGIGSYEQYF	TGTGCCAGCAGCTCGACAGGGATAGGCTCCTACGAGCAGTACTTC
TRBV6-1	TRBJ2-7	NA	TRBD1	CASSDQGAMNEQYF	TGTGCCAGCAGTGACCAGGGGGCGATGAACGAGCAGTACTTC
TRBV6-5	TRBJ1-2	NA	NA	CASSYEGANSYGYTF	TGTGCCAGCAGTTACGAAGGGGCGAATAGCTATGGCTACACCTTC
TRBV5-1	TRBJ1-6	NA	NA	CASTYGGDSPLHF	TGCGCCAGCACCTACGGGGGGGATTCACCCCTCCACTTT
TRBV7-2	TRBJ2-4	NA	TRBD1	CASSLAPGTGNGNIQYF	TGTGCCAGCAGCTTAGCGCCCGGGACAGGGAACGGAAACATTCAGTACTTC
TRBV19	TRBJ2-7	few	TRBD1	CASSIRRDRDYEQYF	TGTGCCAGTAGTATCCGCCGGGACAGAGACTACGAGCAGTACTTC
TRBV7-8	TRBJ1-3	NA	TRBD1	CASSRDRTGVGNTIYF	TGTGCCAGCAGCCGTGATCGTACAGGGGTCGGTAACACCATATATTTT
TRBV14	TRBJ2-7	NA	NA	CASSQETGIGEQYF	TGTGCCAGCAGCCAAGAAACAGGGATTGGCGAGCAGTACTTC
TRBV7-2	TRBJ2-3	NA	NA	CASSSGLRGNTDTQYF	TGTGCCAGCAGCTCCGGCCTAAGGGGCAACACAGATACGCAGTATTTT
TRBV28	TRBJ2-1	NA	TRBD1	CASSLYVTGTASYNEQFF	TGTGCCAGCAGTTTATATGTAACGGGGACAGCCTCCTACAATGAGCAGTTCTTC
TRBV28	TRBJ2-7	NA	TRBD1	CASSFQGQTYEQYF	TGTGCCAGCAGTTTTCAGGGACAGACCTACGAGCAGTACTTC
TRBV27	TRBJ1-2	few	TRBD1	CASSPLGQGASYGYTF	TGTGCCAGCAGTCCACTCGGACAGGGGGCGAGCTATGGCTACACCTTC
TRBV6-6	TRBJ2-3	NA	NA	CASRGVTDTQYF	TGTGCCAGCAGAGGGGTCACAGATACGCAGTATTTT
TRBV28	TRBJ2-7	once	NA	CASSLDSSYEQYF	TGTGCCAGCAGTTTGGACAGCTCCTACGAGCAGTACTTC
TRBV5-6	TRBJ1-1	NA	TRBD1	CASSTPPGQGDTEAFF	TGTGCCAGCAGCACTCCCCCGGGACAGGGGGACACTGAAGCTTTCTTT
TRBV10-2	TRBJ2-7	NA	TRBD1	CASTEGDRTYEQYF	TGCGCCAGCACCGAAGGGGACAGGACCTACGAGCAGTACTTC
TRBV7-9	TRBJ1-1	NA	NA	CASSLGQGTEAFF	TGTGCCAGCAGCTTAGGTCAGGGGACTGAAGCTTTCTTT
TRBV7-2	TRBJ2-3	NA	TRBD2	CASAKGASGGGTDTQYF	TGTGCCAGCGCTAAGGGGGCTAGCGGGGGGGGGACGGATACGCAGTATTTT
TRBV18	TRBJ2-3	NA	TRBD2	CASSLQRGPDTQYF	TGTGCCAGCTCACTTCAGCGGGGGCCAGATACGCAGTATTTT
TRBV6-6	TRBJ1-1	NA	NA	CASSYEGGDTEAFF	TGTGCCAGCAGTTACGAGGGGGGGGACACTGAAGCTTTCTTT
TRBV5-1	TRBJ1-1	NA	NA	CASSLGPERNTEAFF	TGCGCCAGCAGCTTGGGCCCCGAGAGAAACACTGAAGCTTTCTTT
TRBV21-1	TRBJ2-7	once	NA	CASSKAKRGSHEQYF	TGTGCCAGCAGCAAAGCAAAGCGGGGGAGCCACGAGCAGTACTTC
TRBV18	TRBJ1-1	NA	NA	CASSPGGGRRTEAFF	TGTGCCAGCTCACCTGGGGGGGGGCGGCGAACTGAAGCTTTCTTT
TRBV5-1	TRBJ1-6	NA	TRBD1	CASSLSGQGESPLHF	TGCGCCAGCAGCTTGTCGGGACAGGGGGAATCACCCCTCCACTTT
TRBV2	TRBJ1-3	NA	NA	CASSEGADSGNTIYF	TGTGCCAGCAGTGAAGGCGCCGACTCTGGAAACACCATATATTTT
TRBV15	TRBJ1-6	NA	TRBD1	CATSTTGQYFSSYNSPLHF	TGTGCCACCAGTACAACGGGACAGTACTTTAGCTCCTATAATTCACCCCTCCACTTT
TRBV5-4	TRBJ1-3	NA	NA	CASSLDTVSGNTIYF	TGTGCCAGCAGCCTGGACACCGTCTCTGGAAACACCATATATTTT
TRBV5-1	TRBJ1-1	NA	TRBD1	CASSLGGQGNTEAFF	TGCGCCAGCAGCTTGGGGGGACAGGGGAACACTGAAGCTTTCTTT
TRBV5-1	TRBJ2-1	NA	NA	CASSLDTGSGNEQFF	TGCGCCAGCAGCTTGGACACAGGGAGTGGGAATGAGCAGTTCTTC
TRBV19	TRBJ1-2	NA	NA	CASSHRLNYGYTF	TGTGCCAGTAGTCATCGACTGAACTATGGCTACACCTTC
TRBV7-2	TRBJ1-2	NA	NA	CASSPGIGGYGYTF	TGTGCCAGCAGTCCGGGGATCGGGGGCTATGGCTACACCTTC
TRBV4-1	TRBJ1-1	NA	NA	CASSQDQGNTEAFF	TGCGCCAGCAGCCAAGATCAGGGTAACACTGAAGCTTTCTTT
TRBV29-1	TRBJ1-1	few	NA	CSVAPSGTNTEAFF	TGCAGCGTTGCCCCCTCTGGCACGAACACTGAAGCTTTCTTT
TRBV7-2	TRBJ1-1	few	NA	CASSLSGDTEAFF	TGTGCCAGCAGCTTATCGGGGGACACTGAAGCTTTCTTT
TRBV6-5	TRBJ2-7	NA	NA	CASSRARWGGDEQYF	TGTGCCAGCAGTCGGGCTCGGTGGGGGGGCGACGAGCAGTACTTC
TRBV7-2	TRBJ2-3	NA	TRBD2	CASSRTSGDTQYF	TGTGCCAGCAGCAGGACTAGCGGAGATACGCAGTATTTT
TRBV11-3	TRBJ2-3	NA	NA	CASSLTVTRTDTQYF	TGTGCCAGCAGCCTAACAGTGACCCGCACAGATACGCAGTATTTT
TRBV25-1	TRBJ1-2	NA	TRBD1	CASSPPVGTEYTF	TGTGCCAGCAGTCCCCCCGTTGGGACAGAGTACACCTTC
TRBV19	TRBJ1-1	NA	TRBD1	CASTPRGTGNTEAFF	TGTGCCAGTACCCCTAGGGGGACAGGTAACACTGAAGCTTTCTTT
TRBV11-2	TRBJ1-1	NA	TRBD1	CASSPQGLVNTEAFF	TGTGCCAGCAGCCCACAGGGGCTTGTGAACACTGAAGCTTTCTTT
TRBV6-4	TRBJ2-7	NA	TRBD2	CASRREAGGPYEQYF	TGTGCCAGCAGACGAGAAGCGGGGGGGCCCTACGAGCAGTACTTC
TRBV6-6	TRBJ2-3	NA	NA	CASSYSGDTQYF	TGTGCCAGCAGTTACTCCGGAGATACGCAGTATTTT
TRBV28	TRBJ1-5	few	NA	CASSSQGVGNQPQHF	TGTGCCAGCAGTTCACAGGGAGTAGGCAATCAGCCCCAGCATTTT
TRBV10-3	TRBJ1-1	NA	TRBD1	CAISENNRGGTEAFF	TGTGCCATCAGTGAGAACAACAGGGGCGGGACTGAAGCTTTCTTT
TRBV5-1	TRBJ1-1	NA	TRBD1	CASSGGQPNTEAFF	TGCGCCAGCAGCGGGGGACAGCCGAACACTGAAGCTTTCTTT
TRBV11-2	TRBJ1-2	few	NA	CASSPRTVGYTF	TGTGCCAGCAGCCCCCGGACTGTCGGCTACACCTTC
TRBV6-5	TRBJ2-7	few	TRBD1	CANPHRGWFYEQYF	TGTGCCAACCCACACAGGGGATGGTTCTACGAGCAGTACTTC
TRBV5-1	TRBJ2-5	few	TRBD2	CASSPTSGGAGETQYF	TGCGCCAGCAGTCCTACTAGCGGGGGGGCCGGAGAGACCCAGTACTTC